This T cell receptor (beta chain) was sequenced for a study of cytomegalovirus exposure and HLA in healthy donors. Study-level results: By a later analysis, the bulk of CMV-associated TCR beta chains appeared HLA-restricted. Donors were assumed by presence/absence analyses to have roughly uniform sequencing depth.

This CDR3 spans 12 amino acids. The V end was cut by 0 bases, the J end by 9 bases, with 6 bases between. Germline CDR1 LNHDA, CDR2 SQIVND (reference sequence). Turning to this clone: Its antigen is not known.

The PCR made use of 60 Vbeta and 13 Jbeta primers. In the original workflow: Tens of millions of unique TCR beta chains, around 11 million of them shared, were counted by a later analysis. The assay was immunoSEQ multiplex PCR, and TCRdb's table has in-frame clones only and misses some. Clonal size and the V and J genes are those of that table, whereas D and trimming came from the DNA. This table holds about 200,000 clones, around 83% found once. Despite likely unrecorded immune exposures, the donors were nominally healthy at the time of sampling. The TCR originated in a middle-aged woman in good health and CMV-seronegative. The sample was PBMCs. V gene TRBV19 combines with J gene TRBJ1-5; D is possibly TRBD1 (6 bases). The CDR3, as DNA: TGTGCCAGTAGTATAGAGACAGGGCCCCAGCATTTT. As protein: CASSIETGPQHF.